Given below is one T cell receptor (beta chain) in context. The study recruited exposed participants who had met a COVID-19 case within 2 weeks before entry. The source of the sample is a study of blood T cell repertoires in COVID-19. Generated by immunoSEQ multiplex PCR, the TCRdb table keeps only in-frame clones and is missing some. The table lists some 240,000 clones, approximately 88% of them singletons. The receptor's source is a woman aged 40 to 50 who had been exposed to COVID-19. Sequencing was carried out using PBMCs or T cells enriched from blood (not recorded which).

The CDR3 region has the DNA TGTGCCAGCAGCTTAGGGGGAGGTATTGGGACTGGTGGCTACACCTTC. Translation: CASSLGGGIGTGGYTF. The gene calls are TRBV13 and TRBJ1-2; D may be TRBD1 (5 bases). The germline gives CDR1 PRHDT, CDR2 FYEKMQ (reference sequence). The CDR3 loop spans 16 amino acids. V was cut by 0 bases and J by 7 bases, with 18 bases left in between.